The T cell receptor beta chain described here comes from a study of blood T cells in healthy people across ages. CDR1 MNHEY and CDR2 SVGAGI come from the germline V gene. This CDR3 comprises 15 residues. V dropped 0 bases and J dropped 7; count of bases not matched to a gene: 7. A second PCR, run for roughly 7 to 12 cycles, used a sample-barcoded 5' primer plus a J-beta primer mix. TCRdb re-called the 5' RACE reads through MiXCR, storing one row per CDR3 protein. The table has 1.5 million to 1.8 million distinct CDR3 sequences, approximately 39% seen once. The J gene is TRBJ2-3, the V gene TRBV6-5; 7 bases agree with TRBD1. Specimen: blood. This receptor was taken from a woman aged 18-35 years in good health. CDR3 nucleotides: TGTGCCAGCAGTTACTCGGGGGACAGAATATATACGCAGTATTTT. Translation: CASSYSGDRIYTQYF.